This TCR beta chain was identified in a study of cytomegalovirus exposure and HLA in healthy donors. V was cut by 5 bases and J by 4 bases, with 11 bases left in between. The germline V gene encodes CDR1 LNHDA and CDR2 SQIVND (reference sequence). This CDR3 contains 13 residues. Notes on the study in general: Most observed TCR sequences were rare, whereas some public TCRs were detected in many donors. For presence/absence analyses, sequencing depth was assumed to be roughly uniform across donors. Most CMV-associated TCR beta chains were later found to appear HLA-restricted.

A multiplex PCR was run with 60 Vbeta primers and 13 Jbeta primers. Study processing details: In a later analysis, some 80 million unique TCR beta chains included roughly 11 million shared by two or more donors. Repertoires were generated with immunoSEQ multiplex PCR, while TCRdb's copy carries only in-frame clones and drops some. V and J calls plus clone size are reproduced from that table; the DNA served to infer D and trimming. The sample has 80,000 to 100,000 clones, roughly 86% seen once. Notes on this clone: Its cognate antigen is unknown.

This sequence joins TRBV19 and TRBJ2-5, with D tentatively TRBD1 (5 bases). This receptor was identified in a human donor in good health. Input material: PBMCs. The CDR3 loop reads CASSRTRSETQYF. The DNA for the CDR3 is TGTGCCAGTAGTCGGACAAGATCAGAGACCCAGTACTTC.